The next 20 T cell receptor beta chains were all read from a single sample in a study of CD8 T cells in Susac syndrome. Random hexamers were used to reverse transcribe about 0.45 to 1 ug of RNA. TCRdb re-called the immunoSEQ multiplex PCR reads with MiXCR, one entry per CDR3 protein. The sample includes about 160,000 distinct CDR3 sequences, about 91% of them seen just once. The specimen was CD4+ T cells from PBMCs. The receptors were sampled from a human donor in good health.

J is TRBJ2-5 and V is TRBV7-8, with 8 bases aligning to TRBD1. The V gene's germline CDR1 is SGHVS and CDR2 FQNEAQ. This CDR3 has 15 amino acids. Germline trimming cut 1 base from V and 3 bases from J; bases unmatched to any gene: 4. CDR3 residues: CASSLGGTGEETQYF. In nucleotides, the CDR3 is TGTGCCAGCAGCTTAGGGGGGACAGGAGAAGAGACCCAGTACTTC.

The CDR3 sequence is CASSVAIGSDTQYF. DNA of the CDR3: TGTGCCAGCAGCGTAGCTATAGGGTCAGATACGCAGTATTTT. J is TRBJ2-3 and V is TRBV9; D call uncertain. Trimming shortened V by 0 bases and J by 4 bases, and 9 bases separated the two germline ends. The CDR3 is made up of 14 amino acids. CDR1 SGDLS and CDR2 YYNGEE come from the germline V gene.

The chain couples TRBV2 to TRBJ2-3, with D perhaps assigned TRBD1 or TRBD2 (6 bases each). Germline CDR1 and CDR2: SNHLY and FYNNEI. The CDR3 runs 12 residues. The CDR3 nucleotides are TGTGCTGGGGGGCGGAACACAGATACGCAGTATTTT. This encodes CAGGRNTDTQYF.

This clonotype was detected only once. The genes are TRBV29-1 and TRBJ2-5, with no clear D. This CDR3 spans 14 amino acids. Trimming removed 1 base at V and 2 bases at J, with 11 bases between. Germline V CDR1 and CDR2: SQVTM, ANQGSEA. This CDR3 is CSVEGAVLQETQYF. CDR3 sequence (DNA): TGCAGCGTTGAAGGGGCGGTATTACAAGAGACCCAGTACTTC.

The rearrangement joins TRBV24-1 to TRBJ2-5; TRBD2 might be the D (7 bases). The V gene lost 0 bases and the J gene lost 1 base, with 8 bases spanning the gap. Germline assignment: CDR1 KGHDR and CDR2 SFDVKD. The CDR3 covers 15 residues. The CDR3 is CATSDLGGAQETQYF. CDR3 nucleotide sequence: TGTGCCACCAGTGATTTGGGGGGGGCCCAAGAGACCCAGTACTTC.

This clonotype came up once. Here the CDR3 reads CASSLRIVSYNEQFF. In nucleotides, the CDR3 is TGTGCCAGCAGCTTGAGGATAGTCTCCTACAATGAGCAGTTCTTC. J is TRBJ2-1 and V is TRBV5-6; D uncertain. CDR1 SGHDT and CDR2 YYEEEE come from the germline V gene. CDR3 length: 15 amino acids. Trimming pared 1 base from V and 0 bases from J, leaving 8 bases between.

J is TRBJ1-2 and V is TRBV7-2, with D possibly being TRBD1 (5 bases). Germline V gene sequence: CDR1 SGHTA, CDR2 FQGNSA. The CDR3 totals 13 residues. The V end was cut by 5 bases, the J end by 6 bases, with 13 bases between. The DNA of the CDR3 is TGTGCCAGCAGCCCCCACCTCAGGGATGGCTACACCTTC. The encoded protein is CASSPHLRDGYTF.

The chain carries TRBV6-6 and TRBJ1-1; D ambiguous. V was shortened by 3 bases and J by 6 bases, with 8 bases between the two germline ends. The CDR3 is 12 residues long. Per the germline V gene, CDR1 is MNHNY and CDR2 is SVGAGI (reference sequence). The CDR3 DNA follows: TGTGCCAGCAGTTATCGATCCCCTGAAGCTTTCTTT. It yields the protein CASSYRSPEAFF.

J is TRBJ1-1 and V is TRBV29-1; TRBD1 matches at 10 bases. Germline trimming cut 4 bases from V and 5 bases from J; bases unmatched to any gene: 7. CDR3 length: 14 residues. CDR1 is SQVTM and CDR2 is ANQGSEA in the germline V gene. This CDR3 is CSVADRGRGTEAFF. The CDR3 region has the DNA TGCAGCGTTGCAGACAGGGGGCGGGGGACTGAAGCTTTCTTT.

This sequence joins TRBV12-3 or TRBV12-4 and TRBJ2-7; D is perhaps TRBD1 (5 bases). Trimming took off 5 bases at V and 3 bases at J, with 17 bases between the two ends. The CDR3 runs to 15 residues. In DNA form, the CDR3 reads TGTGCCAGCAGTCCCATTCGGGCAGGGCGCTACGAGCAGTACTTC. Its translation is CASSPIRAGRYEQYF.

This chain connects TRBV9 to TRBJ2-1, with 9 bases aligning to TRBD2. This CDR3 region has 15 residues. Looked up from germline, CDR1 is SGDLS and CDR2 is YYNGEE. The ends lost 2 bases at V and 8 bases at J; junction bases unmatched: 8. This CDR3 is CASSVLGGGADEQFF. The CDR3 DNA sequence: TGTGCCAGCAGCGTCTTGGGCGGGGGGGCCGATGAGCAGTTCTTC.

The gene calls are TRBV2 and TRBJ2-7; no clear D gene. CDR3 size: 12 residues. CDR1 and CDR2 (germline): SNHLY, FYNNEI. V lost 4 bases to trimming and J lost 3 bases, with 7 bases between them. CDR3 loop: CASSVEDYEQYF. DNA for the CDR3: TGTGCCAGCAGTGTAGAGGACTACGAGCAGTACTTC.

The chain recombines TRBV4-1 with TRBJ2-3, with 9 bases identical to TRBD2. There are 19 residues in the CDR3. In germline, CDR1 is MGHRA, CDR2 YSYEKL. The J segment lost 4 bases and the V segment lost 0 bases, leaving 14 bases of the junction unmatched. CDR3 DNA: TGCGCCAGCAGCCAAGATAAGGGGCCTAGCGGGAAGGTTGCAGATACGCAGTATTTT. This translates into CASSQDKGPSGKVADTQYF.

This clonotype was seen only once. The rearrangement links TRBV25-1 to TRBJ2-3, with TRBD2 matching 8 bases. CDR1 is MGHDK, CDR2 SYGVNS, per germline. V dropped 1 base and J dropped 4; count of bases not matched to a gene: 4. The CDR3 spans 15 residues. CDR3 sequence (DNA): TGTGCCAGCAGTGAATGGGGCGGGGGGCCAGATACGCAGTATTTT. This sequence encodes CASSEWGGGPDTQYF.

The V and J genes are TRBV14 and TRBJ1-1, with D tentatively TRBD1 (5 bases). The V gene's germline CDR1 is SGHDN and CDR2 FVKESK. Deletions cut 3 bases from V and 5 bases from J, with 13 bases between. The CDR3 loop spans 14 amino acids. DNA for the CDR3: TGTGCCAGCAGCCAGTCAGGGATAGGGACTGAAGCTTTCTTT. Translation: CASSQSGIGTEAFF. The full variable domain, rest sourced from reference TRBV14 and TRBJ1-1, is EAGVTQFPSHSVIEKGQTVTLRCDPISGHDNLYWYRRVMGKEIKFLLHFVKESKQDESGMPNNRFLAERTGGTYSTLKVQPAELEDSGVYFCASSQSGIGTEAFFGQGTRLTVV.

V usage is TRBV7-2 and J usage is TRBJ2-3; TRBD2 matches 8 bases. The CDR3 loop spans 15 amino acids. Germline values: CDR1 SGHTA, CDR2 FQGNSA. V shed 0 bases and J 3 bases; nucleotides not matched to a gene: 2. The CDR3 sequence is CASSLAGGATDTQYF. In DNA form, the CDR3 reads TGTGCCAGCAGCTTAGCCGGGGGGGCGACAGATACGCAGTATTTT.

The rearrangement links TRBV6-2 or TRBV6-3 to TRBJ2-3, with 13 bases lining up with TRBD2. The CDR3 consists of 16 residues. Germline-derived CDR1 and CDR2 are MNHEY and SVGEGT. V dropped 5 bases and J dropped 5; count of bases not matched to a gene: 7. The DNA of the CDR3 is TGTGCCAGCAGTGATGGACTAGCGGGGGTTTTAGATACGCAGTATTTT. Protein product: CASSDGLAGVLDTQYF.

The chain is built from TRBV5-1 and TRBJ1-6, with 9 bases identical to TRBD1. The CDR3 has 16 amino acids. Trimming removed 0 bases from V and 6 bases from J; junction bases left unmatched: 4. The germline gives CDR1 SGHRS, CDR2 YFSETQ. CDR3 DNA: TGCGCCAGCAGCTTGGGGACAGGGGCCCCTAATTCACCCCTCCACTTT. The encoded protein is CASSLGTGAPNSPLHF.

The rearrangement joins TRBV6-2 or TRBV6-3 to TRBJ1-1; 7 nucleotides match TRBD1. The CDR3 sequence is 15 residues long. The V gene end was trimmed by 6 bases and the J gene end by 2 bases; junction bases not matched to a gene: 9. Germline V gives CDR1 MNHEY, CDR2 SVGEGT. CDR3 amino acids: CASRPSGTENTEAFF. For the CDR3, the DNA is TGTGCCAGCAGGCCCTCCGGGACAGAAAACACTGAAGCTTTCTTT.

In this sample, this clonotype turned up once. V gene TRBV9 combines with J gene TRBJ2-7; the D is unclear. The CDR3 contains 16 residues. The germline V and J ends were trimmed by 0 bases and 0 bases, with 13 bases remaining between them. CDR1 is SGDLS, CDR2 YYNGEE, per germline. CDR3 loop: CASSVGPVAVSYEQYF. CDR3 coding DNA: TGTGCCAGCAGCGTAGGTCCCGTGGCAGTCTCCTACGAGCAGTACTTC.